The table lists the clone carrying this TCR beta chain with a few counts. Its cognate antigen is unknown. These data belong to a study of T cell repertoires in cytomegalovirus infection. Study summary: Matching HLA type, along with CMV infection, was indicated by public TCR beta signatures.

TCRdb re-derived calls from the reads in MiXCR, one entry per CDR3 protein. This repertoire shows under 150,000 distinct CDR3 sequences, 20% to 30% found once; its top ten account for 34%. Study results and limitations: Dominating the ex vivo response were HLA-C-restricted CMV-specific TCR beta clonotypes. Adding up the frequency of public TCR beta families identified people who carried CMV plus the relevant HLA.

In germline, CDR1 is SGHRS, CDR2 YFSETQ. V lost 4 bases and J lost 8, with 10 bases in between. The CDR3 is made up of 12 amino acids. This receptor was identified in a human donor in good health (CMV status not recorded). Some clones in this sample may be carry-over from other donors' samples. This chain joins TRBV5-1 and TRBJ2-1, with D possibly matching TRBD1 (6 bases). Specimen: PBMCs, sequenced either directly or after in vitro stimulation (not recorded which). This CDR3 reads CASSRTDHEQFF. The DNA for the CDR3 is TGCGCCAGCAGCCGGACAGACCATGAGCAGTTCTTC.